The clone carrying this TCR beta chain is large (0.1 to 1%) by share. Its target is unknown. TRBV12-4/TRBJ1-2 clonotypes were amplified with adaptor-ligated barcode primers. TCRdb re-derived calls from the multiplex PCR reads in MiXCR, one entry per CDR3 protein. The data show 150 to 200 distinct CDR3 sequences, approximately 2.6% seen once. V was clipped by 6 bases and J by 2 bases, with 7 bases between them. This CDR3 spans 12 amino acids. Treg sorting used a CD4+CD25+CD127-/low gate. Study observations and caveats: Tumor memory CD4+ T cell TCR gene usage was found to cluster with blood and lymph node memory CD4+ cells and with lymph node naive CD4+ cells. Greatest tumor Treg TCR overlap was with tumor naive CD4+ cells.

The TCR sequence derives from a female donor with breast cancer. The sample consisted of tumor-infiltrating Tregs sorted from the breast tumor. The chain is built from TRBV12-3 or TRBV12-4 and TRBJ1-2; D call uncertain. The chain's CDR3 is CASSRRNYGYTF. For the CDR3, the DNA is TGTGCCAGCAGCCGGAGGAACTATGGCTACACCTTC.